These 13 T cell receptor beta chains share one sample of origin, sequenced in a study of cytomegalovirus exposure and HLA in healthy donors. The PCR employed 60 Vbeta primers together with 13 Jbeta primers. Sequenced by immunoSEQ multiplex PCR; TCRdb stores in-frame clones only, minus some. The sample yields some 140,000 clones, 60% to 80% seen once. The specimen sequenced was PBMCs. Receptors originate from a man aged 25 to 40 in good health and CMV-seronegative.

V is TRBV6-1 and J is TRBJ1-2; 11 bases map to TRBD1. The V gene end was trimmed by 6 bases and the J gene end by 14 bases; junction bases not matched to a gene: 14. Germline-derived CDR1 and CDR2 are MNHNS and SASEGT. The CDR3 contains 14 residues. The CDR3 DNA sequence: TGTGCCAGCAGCCTCCTAGGACAGGGGGCTAGTCTTACCTTC. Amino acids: CASSLLGQGASLTF.

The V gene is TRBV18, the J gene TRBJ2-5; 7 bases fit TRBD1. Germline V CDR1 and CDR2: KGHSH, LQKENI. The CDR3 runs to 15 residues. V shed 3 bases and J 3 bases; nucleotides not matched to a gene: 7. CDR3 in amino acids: CASSPLQGTEETQYF. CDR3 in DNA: TGTGCCAGCTCACCCCTACAGGGGACGGAAGAGACCCAGTACTTC.

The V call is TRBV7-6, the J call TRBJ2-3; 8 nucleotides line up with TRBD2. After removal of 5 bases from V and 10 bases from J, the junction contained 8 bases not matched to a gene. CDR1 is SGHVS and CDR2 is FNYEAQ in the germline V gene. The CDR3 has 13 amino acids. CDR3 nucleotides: TGTGCCAGCAGCCCCAAAGGACTAGCTGCGCAGTATTTT. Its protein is CASSPKGLAAQYF.

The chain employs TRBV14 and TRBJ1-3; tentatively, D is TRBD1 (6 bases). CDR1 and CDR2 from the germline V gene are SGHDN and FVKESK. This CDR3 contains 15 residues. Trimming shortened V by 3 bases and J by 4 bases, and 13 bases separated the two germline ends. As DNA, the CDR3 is TGTGCCAGCAGCCAGTCCTCGCAGGGGGGAAACACCATATATTTT. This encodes CASSQSSQGGNTIYF.

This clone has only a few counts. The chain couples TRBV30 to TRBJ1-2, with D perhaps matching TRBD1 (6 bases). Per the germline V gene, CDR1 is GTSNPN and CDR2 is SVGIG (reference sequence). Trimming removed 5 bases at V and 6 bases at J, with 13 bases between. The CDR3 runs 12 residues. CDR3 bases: TGTGCCTGGGCTACAGGGCCAAATGGCTACACCTTC. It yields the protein CAWATGPNGYTF.

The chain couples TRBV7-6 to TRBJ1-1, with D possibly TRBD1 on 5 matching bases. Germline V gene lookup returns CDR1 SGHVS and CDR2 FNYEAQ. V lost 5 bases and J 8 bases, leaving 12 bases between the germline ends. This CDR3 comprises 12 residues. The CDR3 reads CASSRGGTEAFF. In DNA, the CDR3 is TGTGCCAGCAGCCGGGGAGGGACCGAAGCTTTCTTT.

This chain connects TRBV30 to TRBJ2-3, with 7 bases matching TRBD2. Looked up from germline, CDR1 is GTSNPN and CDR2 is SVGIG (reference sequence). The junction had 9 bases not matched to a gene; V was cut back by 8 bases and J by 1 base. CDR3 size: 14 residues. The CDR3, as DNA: TGTGCCGGGGAAGGCGGGAGCGGCACAGATACGCAGTATTTT. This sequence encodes CAGEGGSGTDTQYF.

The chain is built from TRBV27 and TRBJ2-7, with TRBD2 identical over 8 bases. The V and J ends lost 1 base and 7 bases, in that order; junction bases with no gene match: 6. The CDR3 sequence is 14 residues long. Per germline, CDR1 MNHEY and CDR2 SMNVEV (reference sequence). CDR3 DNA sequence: TGTGCCAGCAGTTTATTCCGGACTAGCTATGAGCAGTACTTC. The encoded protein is CASSLFRTSYEQYF.

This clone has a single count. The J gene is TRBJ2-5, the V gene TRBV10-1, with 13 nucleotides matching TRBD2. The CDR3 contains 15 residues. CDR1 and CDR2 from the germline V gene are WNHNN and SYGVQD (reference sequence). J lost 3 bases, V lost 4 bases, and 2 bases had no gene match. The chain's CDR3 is CASSGGTSGKETQYF. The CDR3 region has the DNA TGCGCCAGCAGTGGGGGGACTAGCGGGAAAGAGACCCAGTACTTC.

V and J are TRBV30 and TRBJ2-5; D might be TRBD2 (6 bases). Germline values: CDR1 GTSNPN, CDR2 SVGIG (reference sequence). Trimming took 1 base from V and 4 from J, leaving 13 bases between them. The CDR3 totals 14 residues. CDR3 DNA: TGTGCCTGGAGTGCACCTTTGGGAGGAGAGACCCAGTACTTC. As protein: CAWSAPLGGETQYF.

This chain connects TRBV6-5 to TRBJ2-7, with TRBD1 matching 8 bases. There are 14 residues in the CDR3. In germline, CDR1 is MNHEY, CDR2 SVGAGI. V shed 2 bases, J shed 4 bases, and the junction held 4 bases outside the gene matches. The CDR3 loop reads CASSYGRGQYEQYF. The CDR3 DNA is TGTGCCAGCAGTTACGGCAGGGGGCAGTACGAGCAGTACTTC.

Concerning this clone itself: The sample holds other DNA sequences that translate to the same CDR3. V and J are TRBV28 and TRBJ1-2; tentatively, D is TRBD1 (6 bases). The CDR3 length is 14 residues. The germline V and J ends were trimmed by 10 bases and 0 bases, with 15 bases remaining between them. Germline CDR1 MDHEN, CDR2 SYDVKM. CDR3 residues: CATGGGTTNYGYTF. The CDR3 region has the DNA TGTGCCACCGGGGGGGGCACGACTAACTATGGCTACACCTTC.

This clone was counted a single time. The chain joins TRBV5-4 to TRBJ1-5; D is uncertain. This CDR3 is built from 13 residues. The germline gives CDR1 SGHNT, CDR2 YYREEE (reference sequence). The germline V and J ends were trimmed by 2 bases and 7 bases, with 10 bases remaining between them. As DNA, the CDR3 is TGTGCCAGCAGCTTTGGGCAGAAGCAGCCCCAGCATTTT. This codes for CASSFGQKQPQHF.